A selection of T cell receptor beta chains follows, all from one sample in a study of shared clonotypes between healthy human individuals. The table came from immunoSEQ multiplex PCR; TCRdb's copy has only in-frame clones and leaves some out. This table holds some 2 million clones, less than 95% found once. The sample taken for sequencing was naive CD8+ T cells sorted from blood. The receptors stem from a man between 18 and 35 years old in good health. Both conserved end residues are part of each CDR3. Each record gives: D gene, J gene, V gene, clone size, CDR3 protein, CDR3 DNA. The D gene is left open where the match is weak. The size field is filled for only some rows; it gives once, few, many or a size class.

D gene: .
J gene: TRBJ2-7
V gene: TRBV19
clone size: .
CDR3 protein: CASSGSSSYEQYF
CDR3 DNA: TGTGCCAGTAGCGGGTCGAGCTCCTACGAGCAGTACTTC

D gene: TRBD1
J gene: TRBJ1-2
V gene: TRBV27
clone size: .
CDR3 protein: CASSLSPDRAGYTF
CDR3 DNA: TGTGCCAGCAGTTTATCTCCCGACAGGGCTGGCTACACCTTC

D gene: .
J gene: TRBJ2-1
V gene: TRBV30
clone size: .
CDR3 protein: CAWEGTGDEQFF
CDR3 DNA: TGTGCCTGGGAGGGGACCGGCGATGAGCAGTTCTTC

D gene: .
J gene: TRBJ1-1
V gene: TRBV27
clone size: once
CDR3 protein: CASSSSSGGNTEAFF
CDR3 DNA: TGTGCCAGCAGTTCTTCATCAGGAGGGAACACTGAAGCTTTCTTT

D gene: .
J gene: TRBJ1-1
V gene: TRBV9
clone size: few
CDR3 protein: CASSVEGWNTEAFF
CDR3 DNA: TGTGCCAGCAGCGTAGAGGGATGGAACACTGAAGCTTTCTTT

D gene: .
J gene: TRBJ2-3
V gene: TRBV10-3
clone size: .
CDR3 protein: CAIWGGGNPDTQYF
CDR3 DNA: TGTGCCATCTGGGGAGGGGGCAACCCAGATACGCAGTATTTT

D gene: .
J gene: TRBJ1-6
V gene: TRBV27
clone size: few
CDR3 protein: CASSLSSTNSPLHF
CDR3 DNA: TGTGCCAGCAGTTTATCGTCGACCAATTCACCCCTCCACTTT

D gene: .
J gene: TRBJ2-1
V gene: TRBV14
clone size: .
CDR3 protein: CASSQDSLRRSSYNEQFF
CDR3 DNA: TGTGCCAGCAGCCAAGATAGTCTCCGCAGGAGCTCCTACAATGAGCAGTTCTTC

D gene: .
J gene: TRBJ2-7
V gene: TRBV10-1
clone size: .
CDR3 protein: CASSVRGTYEQYF
CDR3 DNA: TGCGCCAGCAGTGTTCGAGGGACCTACGAGCAGTACTTC

D gene: .
J gene: TRBJ2-1
V gene: TRBV28
clone size: .
CDR3 protein: CASSQPIGGNEQFF
CDR3 DNA: TGTGCCAGCAGCCAACCTATAGGGGGGAATGAGCAGTTCTTC

D gene: TRBD1
J gene: TRBJ2-6
V gene: TRBV19
clone size: .
CDR3 protein: CASSTSGQSSGANVLTF
CDR3 DNA: TGTGCCAGTAGTACATCGGGACAGAGCTCTGGGGCCAACGTCCTGACTTTC

D gene: .
J gene: TRBJ1-2
V gene: TRBV27
clone size: .
CDR3 protein: CASSPSGGARNYGYTF
CDR3 DNA: TGTGCCAGCAGCCCATCGGGGGGCGCTCGTAACTATGGCTACACCTTC

D gene: .
J gene: TRBJ1-2
V gene: TRBV9
clone size: .
CDR3 protein: CASSVVPDANYGYTF
CDR3 DNA: TGTGCCAGCAGCGTAGTACCCGACGCTAACTATGGCTACACCTTC

D gene: .
J gene: TRBJ2-2
V gene: TRBV7-9
clone size: .
CDR3 protein: CASSIIPGELFF
CDR3 DNA: TGTGCCAGCAGCATCATCCCCGGGGAGCTGTTTTTT

D gene: TRBD2
J gene: TRBJ2-1
V gene: TRBV10-2
clone size: .
CDR3 protein: CASLAGGTYNEQFF
CDR3 DNA: TGCGCCAGCCTAGCGGGTGGGACCTACAATGAGCAGTTCTTC

D gene: TRBD2
J gene: TRBJ2-7
V gene: TRBV6-5
clone size: few
CDR3 protein: CAEGTGEGYEQYF
CDR3 DNA: TGTGCCGAAGGTACGGGGGAGGGATACGAGCAGTACTTC

D gene: .
J gene: TRBJ2-7
V gene: TRBV19
clone size: .
CDR3 protein: CASSIDAEMSSYEQYF
CDR3 DNA: TGTGCCAGTAGTATAGACGCCGAAATGAGCTCCTACGAGCAGTACTTC

D gene: .
J gene: TRBJ2-7
V gene: TRBV6-1
clone size: .
CDR3 protein: CASSEAPVHSYEQYF
CDR3 DNA: TGTGCCAGCAGTGAAGCACCAGTTCACTCCTACGAGCAGTACTTC

D gene: TRBD2
J gene: TRBJ2-1
V gene: TRBV11-3
clone size: .
CDR3 protein: CASSHPEASGLNEQFF
CDR3 DNA: TGTGCCAGCAGTCACCCGGAGGCTAGCGGACTCAATGAGCAGTTCTTC

D gene: .
J gene: TRBJ2-3
V gene: TRBV7-8
clone size: .
CDR3 protein: CASSPSTRGDTDTQYF
CDR3 DNA: TGTGCCAGCAGCCCCTCCACTAGGGGGGACACAGATACGCAGTATTTT

D gene: .
J gene: TRBJ2-3
V gene: TRBV15
clone size: .
CDR3 protein: CATSRITSTDTQYF
CDR3 DNA: TGTGCCACCAGCAGAATAACTAGCACAGATACGCAGTATTTT

D gene: TRBD1
J gene: TRBJ1-6
V gene: TRBV2
clone size: once
CDR3 protein: CASSEGRGPHNSPLHF
CDR3 DNA: TGTGCCAGCAGTGAAGGGAGGGGGCCTCATAATTCACCCCTCCACTTT

D gene: .
J gene: TRBJ2-7
V gene: TRBV28
clone size: .
CDR3 protein: CASSWPRTRDLYVHEQYF
CDR3 DNA: TGTGCCAGCAGTTGGCCCAGGACACGGGACTTATACGTACACGAGCAGTACTTC

D gene: .
J gene: TRBJ2-1
V gene: TRBV7-9
clone size: .
CDR3 protein: CASSGEGLGNEQFF
CDR3 DNA: TGTGCCAGCAGTGGGGAAGGTCTCGGAAATGAGCAGTTCTTC

D gene: .
J gene: TRBJ1-2
V gene: TRBV19
clone size: .
CDR3 protein: CAPVGGREDNYGYTF
CDR3 DNA: TGTGCTCCTGTAGGGGGTCGCGAAGATAACTATGGCTACACCTTC

D gene: TRBD2
J gene: TRBJ2-1
V gene: TRBV28
clone size: .
CDR3 protein: CASSKTSGGANEQFF
CDR3 DNA: TGTGCCAGCAGTAAAACTAGCGGAGGGGCCAATGAGCAGTTCTTC

D gene: .
J gene: TRBJ2-5
V gene: TRBV5-1
clone size: .
CDR3 protein: CASSQSRDGSQETQYF
CDR3 DNA: TGCGCCAGCAGCCAATCCCGGGACGGCTCCCAAGAGACCCAGTACTTC

D gene: .
J gene: TRBJ2-2
V gene: TRBV29-1
clone size: .
CDR3 protein: CSGYRPNTGELFF
CDR3 DNA: TGCAGCGGGTACAGACCGAACACCGGGGAGCTGTTTTTT

D gene: .
J gene: TRBJ1-1
V gene: TRBV30
clone size: .
CDR3 protein: CAWSVALGADTEAFF
CDR3 DNA: TGTGCCTGGAGTGTAGCCCTTGGGGCGGACACTGAAGCTTTCTTT

D gene: .
J gene: TRBJ2-7
V gene: TRBV10-2
clone size: once
CDR3 protein: CASSGWTAYEQYF
CDR3 DNA: TGCGCCAGCAGTGGGTGGACGGCCTACGAGCAGTACTTC

D gene: TRBD1
J gene: TRBJ2-7
V gene: TRBV19
clone size: .
CDR3 protein: CASSKGQGGTYEQYF
CDR3 DNA: TGTGCCAGTAGTAAGGGACAGGGGGGTACCTACGAGCAGTACTTC

D gene: .
J gene: TRBJ1-6
V gene: TRBV7-9
clone size: few
CDR3 protein: CASSLGAAPLHF
CDR3 DNA: TGTGCCAGCAGCTTGGGGGCGGCACCCCTCCACTTT

D gene: TRBD1
J gene: TRBJ2-3
V gene: TRBV9
clone size: .
CDR3 protein: CASSVGTGGTDTQYF
CDR3 DNA: TGTGCCAGCAGCGTAGGTACAGGGGGCACAGATACGCAGTATTTT

D gene: TRBD2
J gene: TRBJ2-3
V gene: TRBV5-5
clone size: .
CDR3 protein: CASRHELGTSGRGTDTQYF
CDR3 DNA: TGTGCCAGCAGGCACGAACTTGGGACTAGCGGGAGGGGCACAGATACGCAGTATTTT

D gene: TRBD1
J gene: TRBJ1-6
V gene: TRBV9
clone size: once
CDR3 protein: CASSPTGIDSPLHF
CDR3 DNA: TGTGCCAGCAGCCCGACAGGGATCGATTCACCCCTCCACTTT

D gene: .
J gene: TRBJ2-6
V gene: TRBV27
clone size: .
CDR3 protein: CASSPATEGANVLTF
CDR3 DNA: TGTGCCAGCAGTCCGGCGACGGAAGGGGCCAACGTCCTGACTTTC

D gene: TRBD1
J gene: TRBJ2-3
V gene: TRBV28
clone size: .
CDR3 protein: CASSTRQGTDTQYF
CDR3 DNA: TGTGCCAGCAGCACCCGACAGGGGACAGATACGCAGTATTTT

D gene: .
J gene: TRBJ1-4
V gene: TRBV9
clone size: .
CDR3 protein: CASSPEDEKLFF
CDR3 DNA: TGTGCCAGCAGCCCCGAGGATGAAAAACTGTTTTTT

D gene: .
J gene: TRBJ1-6
V gene: TRBV28
clone size: .
CDR3 protein: CASSFHRTESSYNSPLHF
CDR3 DNA: TGTGCCAGCAGTTTCCATAGGACAGAGAGCTCCTATAATTCACCCCTCCACTTT

D gene: .
J gene: TRBJ2-7
V gene: TRBV19
clone size: .
CDR3 protein: CASSIEWGIAREQYF
CDR3 DNA: TGTGCCAGTAGTATAGAATGGGGGATTGCGCGGGAGCAGTACTTC

D gene: TRBD1
J gene: TRBJ1-5
V gene: TRBV5-3
clone size: .
CDR3 protein: CARSWVNRGARFNQPQHF
CDR3 DNA: TGTGCCAGAAGCTGGGTAAACAGGGGGGCGAGGTTTAATCAGCCCCAGCATTTT

D gene: .
J gene: TRBJ2-7
V gene: TRBV27
clone size: .
CDR3 protein: CASSLEGFGNEQYF
CDR3 DNA: TGTGCCAGCAGTTTAGAGGGTTTTGGCAACGAGCAGTACTTC

D gene: .
J gene: TRBJ1-4
V gene: TRBV27
clone size: .
CDR3 protein: CASSLSPGVVGGEKLFF
CDR3 DNA: TGTGCCAGCAGTTTATCTCCAGGGGTGGTGGGAGGAGAAAAACTGTTTTTT

D gene: .
J gene: TRBJ1-5
V gene: TRBV28
clone size: .
CDR3 protein: CASWAILTDKEDQPQHF
CDR3 DNA: TGTGCCAGCTGGGCGATATTGACGGACAAGGAGGATCAGCCCCAGCATTTT

D gene: .
J gene: TRBJ1-1
V gene: TRBV27
clone size: .
CDR3 protein: CASSLNGDTPVAFF
CDR3 DNA: TGTGCCAGCAGTCTAAACGGAGACACCCCGGTGGCTTTCTTT

D gene: .
J gene: TRBJ2-6
V gene: TRBV30
clone size: .
CDR3 protein: CAWSVEWSTPTSGANVLTF
CDR3 DNA: TGTGCCTGGAGTGTAGAGTGGTCCACCCCCACATCTGGGGCCAACGTCCTGACTTTC

D gene: .
J gene: TRBJ1-6
V gene: TRBV7-9
clone size: .
CDR3 protein: CASSLEGSSYNSPLHF
CDR3 DNA: TGTGCCAGCAGCTTAGAGGGGAGCTCCTATAATTCACCCCTCCACTTT

D gene: .
J gene: TRBJ2-5
V gene: TRBV4-1
clone size: .
CDR3 protein: CAGSQDEETQYF
CDR3 DNA: TGCGCCGGCAGCCAAGATGAGGAGACCCAGTACTTC

D gene: .
J gene: TRBJ2-1
V gene: TRBV13
clone size: .
CDR3 protein: CASSSPTEAPYNEQFF
CDR3 DNA: TGTGCCAGCAGCTCCCCGACTGAGGCCCCCTACAATGAGCAGTTCTTC